This TCR beta chain was sequenced during a study of shared clonotypes between healthy human individuals. In the study overall: Every donor yielded three CD4 naive, three CD4 memory, two CD8 naive and one CD8 memory plate.

Turning to this clone: What it recognizes is unknown. The sample has other DNA sequences that encode this CDR3 too.

CDR1 is KGHSH and CDR2 is LQKENI in the germline V gene. The CDR3 contains 14 residues. Trimming shortened V by 3 bases and J by 7 bases, and 12 bases separated the two germline ends. Sequenced by immunoSEQ multiplex PCR; TCRdb stores in-frame clones only, minus some. The repertoire consists of some 2.1 million clones, with 90% to 95% occurring once and the leading ten covering 0.13%. Study outcomes and limitations: Generation of non-shared clonotypes was less probable than generation of clonotypes shared by all four donors.

Sequencing was carried out using naive CD4+ T cells sorted from blood. Indicated subset: CD45RA+ positively selected. The source is a man younger than 30 in good health. The genes are TRBV18 and TRBJ1-4; D might be TRBD1 (6 bases). The CDR3 DNA reads as TGTGCCAGCTCACCTGGGGGGCCGGGTGAAAAACTGTTTTTT. Translation gives CASSPGGPGEKLFF.